The present TCR beta chain was sequenced within a study of T cells after yellow fever vaccination. They built TCR cDNA with 5'RACE template switching, a step that put in a universal primer site and UMIs. Each CDR3 protein is one row after TCRdb ran MiXCR on the 5' RACE reads. The profile shows around 400,000 distinct CDR3 sequences, about 9.9% of them singletons. On this clonotype: No antigen is known for it.

Findings and caveats of the study: The presence of abundant clonotypes contaminating from the bulk population was possible in FACS-sorted repertoires. A secondary response was less intense yet reached its peak sooner, at day 5 versus 15.

The germline gives CDR1 SGHRS, CDR2 YFSETQ. Trimming took off 0 bases at V and 5 bases at J, with 10 bases between the two ends. This CDR3 comprises 14 residues. The chain recombines TRBV5-1 with TRBJ2-3; D is uncertain. The material was PBMCs, obtained on the day of the first yellow fever vaccination. This TCR came from a man between 18 and 29 years old who received the YFV17D yellow fever vaccine. This CDR3 is CASSLGNPRDTQYF. As DNA, the CDR3 is TGCGCCAGCAGCTTGGGCAACCCACGAGATACGCAGTATTTT.